The text below deals with one TCR beta chain. The target of this receptor is not known. Qualities for individual bases were not recorded, and no much larger clone is one base off. This record belongs to a study of human T cells and chemical hapten exposure (dated by TCRdb to the early 2020s). With respect to the entire study: For sensitization, 2% DPC in acetone was applied to a roughly 2 cm by roughly 2 cm area of upper inner arm skin. Patients additionally received weekly therapeutic DPC doses to the scalp throughout the approximately 25-week study period. Patch testing was done on the upper back using Finn chambers containing 0.01% DPC, and results were scored after 6 days according to International Contact Dermatitis Research Group standards. The mostly female patient cohort included alopecia areata with under or over 50% scalp involvement, alopecia totalis and alopecia universalis. Libraries were pooled for sequencing, and variation in per-sample TCR yields was attributed mainly to small differences in library volumes within the pool. This study followed changes in the peripheral blood TCR repertoire in vivo during primary and secondary sensitization of alopecia patients to the hapten diphenylcyclopropenone (DPC). Blood samples were taken from patients before sensitization (week 0) and then at 2, 6 and about 24 weeks after DPC sensitization. For TCR sequencing, blood came from 25 to 35 alopecia patients at anywhere from one to four time points (pre-sensitization, 2, 6 and 24 weeks). Study-level results and caveats: Alopecia, a presumed autoimmune disease, was present in all patients, so the immune response of the patients might differ from that of healthy individuals. The number of PT1 expanded TCRs positively correlated with patch test score, significant at thresholds 8, 16 and 32 but not 4. Repeated subsampling changed both the strength of the expansion versus patch-test correlation and the threshold at which that correlation became significant. Expanded TCRs formed significantly more large CDR3 similarity clusters than pre-sensitization or healthy control sets, consistent with antigen-driven responses. No change with DPC sensitization was found in the number of TCRs above 1 in 1000 frequency, and no evidence of global repertoire structure alterations was found.

The library came from RACE. Sequenced on a NextSeq 500. Library preparation attached unique molecular identifiers to individual cDNA molecules for quantitative, reproducible TCR counting. Each blood RNA sample was used to sequence both TCR alpha and TCR beta chains. From the authors' description of their analysis: A median of about 100,000 TCRs per sample was observed, with a range of about 20,000 to 700,000. The Decombinator software suite was used to annotate the V, J and CDR3 of the TCR reads. Every sample was subsampled to the same number of TCRs (28,000) for the PS versus PT1 abundance plots. TCRs were defined as expanded if absent before sensitization and observed at least eight times at the 2-week time point. TCRdb's own reprocessing of the public reads used fastp at Q25 and MiXCR and kept productive beta chains. CDR3 protein sequences are deduplicated, and each keeps its most common genes and DNA. In this record, the V and J calls reflect TCRdb's handling and not the investigators' own analysis. The sample table contains 300,000 to 400,000 distinct CDR3 sequences; only one count was recorded for approximately 6.9% of them. The ten largest clones represent 8% to 9% of the sample.

The V end loses 5 bases and the J end loses 4 bases, and a stretch of 12 bases separates them. There are 15 amino acids in the CDR3, from cysteine to phenylalanine inclusive. Only the CDR3 region is kept as DNA, spanning 45 bases read in frame from base 1. CDR1 and CDR2, per the germline V gene, are SGHTA and FQGTGA. The sample's time point label is to be understood as: patch test 1, 2 weeks after DPC sensitization. The treatment or condition label here, explained by the study, means: therapeutic diphenylcyclopropenone sensitization with weekly scalp DPC. Blood at each patch-test visit was drawn before the patch test was applied. To be eligible, patients had to be aged 18 to 70, diagnosed with alopecia and judged suitable for DPC therapy, while pregnant patients were excluded. Total RNA was isolated from unfractionated whole blood collected in Tempus Blood RNA tubes.

The input for sequencing was whole blood, taken in connection with sensitization to the hapten diphenylcyclopropenone (DPC). The sequence joins TRBV7-3 to TRBJ2-6; TRBD1 is a weak D gene call, 5 bases matching. This TCR was sampled from a young woman with alopecia areata. Some clones in this sample may be carry-over from other donors' samples. The bases are TGTGCCAGCAGCCTAGACAGAGCCGGGGCCAACGTCCTGACTTTC. It specifies CASSLDRAGANVLTF.